The rows below give T cell receptor beta chains drawn from one sample of a study of blood T cell repertoires in COVID-19. Only in-frame clones appear in the TCRdb table, and some are missing; sequencing was by immunoSEQ multiplex PCR. This table has roughly 250,000 clones, roughly four fifths appearing once. Sequencing was performed on peripheral blood. All receptors come from a woman older than 75 with acute or convalescent COVID-19. Each CDR3 is given with its conserved first and last residue. A D gene is named only where the DNA matches it firmly. The listing skips clone size in some rows; elsewhere it reads once, few, many or a size class.

size | J | V | D | CDR3 | DNA
once | TRBJ1-2 | TRBV19 | TRBD1 | CASSPPGTVYGYTF | TGTGCCAGTAGTCCCCCCGGGACAGTTTATGGCTACACCTTC
. | TRBJ2-7 | TRBV10-2 | . | CASSVTGWEQYF | TGCGCCAGCAGTGTAACAGGGTGGGAGCAGTACTTC
. | TRBJ2-5 | TRBV14 | TRBD2 | CAPCGGQETQYF | TGTGCCCCGTGCGGGGGCCAAGAGACCCAGTACTTC
few | TRBJ2-2 | TRBV9 | . | CASSVAPYRDPGELFF | TGTGCCAGCAGCGTAGCCCCATACAGGGATCCCGGGGAGCTGTTTTTT
. | TRBJ1-2 | TRBV5-4 | TRBD1 | CASSQGQGSLGYTF | TGTGCCAGCAGCCAGGGACAGGGAAGTTTAGGCTACACCTTC
. | TRBJ2-1 | TRBV7-9 | TRBD1 | CASNSGPGQGSNEQFF | TGTGCCAGCAACAGTGGACCGGGACAGGGATCCAATGAGCAGTTCTTC
. | TRBJ2-3 | TRBV5-6 | . | CASSLAIADTQYF | TGTGCCAGCAGCTTGGCCATAGCAGATACGCAGTATTTT
. | TRBJ2-1 | TRBV7-9 | . | CASSSSGAFSYNEQFF | TGTGCCAGCAGCTCGTCCGGAGCTTTCTCCTACAATGAGCAGTTCTTC
. | TRBJ2-7 | TRBV23-1 | . | CASSQRSPTYEQYF | TGCGCCAGCAGTCAAAGAAGCCCCACCTACGAGCAGTACTTC
. | TRBJ2-6 | TRBV28 | TRBD1 | CASIGQATGANVLTF | TGTGCCAGCATTGGACAGGCCACTGGGGCCAACGTCCTGACTTTC
. | TRBJ2-7 | TRBV7-9 | . | CASSHGQSEQYF | TGTGCCAGCAGCCACGGACAGAGCGAGCAGTACTTC
. | TRBJ2-1 | TRBV2 | . | CASSETRGHTVEQFF | TGTGCCAGCAGTGAAACGAGAGGGCACACGGTTGAGCAGTTCTTC
. | TRBJ1-4 | TRBV3-1/TRBV3-2 | . | CASSQGAGKLFF | TGTGCCAGCAGCCAAGGGGCAGGGAAACTGTTTTTT
. | TRBJ2-3 | TRBV5-1 | TRBD1 | CASSPTGGNPDTQYF | TGCGCCAGCAGCCCGACAGGGGGCAACCCAGATACGCAGTATTTT
. | TRBJ2-1 | TRBV11-2 | TRBD1 | CASSWGQDLLDYEQFF | TGTGCCAGCAGCTGGGGACAGGACCTTTTGGATTATGAGCAGTTCTTC
. | TRBJ2-1 | TRBV5-5 | TRBD1 | CASSLGMAQGASYNEQFF | TGTGCCAGCAGCTTGGGGATGGCACAGGGGGCGAGCTACAATGAGCAGTTCTTC
. | TRBJ1-6 | TRBV5-6 | . | CASSLRQANSPLHF | TGTGCCAGCAGCTTGCGACAGGCTAATTCACCCCTCCACTTT
. | TRBJ2-2 | TRBV11-3 | TRBD2 | CASSLAPAGGLGTGELFF | TGTGCCAGCAGCTTAGCCCCAGCGGGGGGGCTGGGCACCGGGGAGCTGTTTTTT
. | TRBJ2-1 | TRBV5-1 | . | CASSPLVTQDEQFF | TGCGCCAGCAGCCCCCTGGTCACTCAGGATGAGCAGTTCTTC
. | TRBJ1-6 | TRBV3-1/TRBV3-2 | TRBD1 | CASSQVEGGNSPLHF | TGTGCCAGCAGCCAAGTGGAAGGGGGCAATTCACCCCTCCACTTT
. | TRBJ1-5 | TRBV6-5 | . | CASSYSNSGNQPQHF | TGTGCCAGCAGTTACTCGAATTCCGGGAATCAGCCCCAGCATTTT
. | TRBJ1-6 | TRBV27 | TRBD1 | CASGYRGGVDSPLHF | TGTGCCAGCGGGTACAGGGGAGGCGTTGATTCACCCCTCCACTTT
. | TRBJ1-5 | TRBV19 | . | CASSPGLSLQPQHF | TGTGCCAGTAGCCCGGGGTTAAGTCTTCAGCCCCAGCATTTT
. | TRBJ1-1 | TRBV10-1 | . | CAPKSGEFTEAFF | TGCGCCCCAAAGTCAGGCGAATTCACTGAAGCTTTCTTT
. | TRBJ1-1 | TRBV18 | TRBD1 | CASSSDRQPDEAFF | TGTGCCAGCTCGTCGGACAGGCAACCGGATGAAGCTTTCTTT
. | TRBJ1-5 | TRBV19 | TRBD1 | CASSITGARTNQPQHF | TGTGCCAGTAGTATAACAGGGGCCCGAACAAATCAGCCCCAGCATTTT
. | TRBJ1-1 | TRBV10-3 | . | CAISESTRGEAFF | TGTGCCATCAGTGAGTCGACTCGGGGGGAGGCTTTCTTT